Following are 14 T cell receptor beta chains from one sample sequenced in a study of CD8 T cells in ankylosing spondylitis. Study-wide results and limits: Made up of under ten highly homologous variants, a TCR beta motif appeared characteristic of ankylosing spondylitis blood.

TCRdb re-called the 5' RACE reads through MiXCR, storing one row per CDR3 protein. Counted here are about 420,000 distinct CDR3 sequences, 20% to 25% occurring once; the ten biggest clones make up around 17%. Antigens of these TCRs are unknown. Sequenced: blood, either unsorted or a sorted T cell fraction (not recorded which). Receptor source: a male donor with ankylosing spondylitis.

The chain carries TRBV25-1 and TRBJ2-7; 7 nucleotides match TRBD2. The CDR3 loop spans 13 amino acids. V gave up 8 bases and J gave up 5 bases; unmatched junction bases: 9. Germline CDR1 MGHDK, CDR2 SYGVNS. The CDR3 spells CASAIQGRDEQYF. CDR3 bases: TGTGCCAGCGCCATCCAAGGGAGGGACGAGCAGTACTTC.

This clonotype occurred a few times. The gene calls are TRBV20-1 and TRBJ1-5; 8 nucleotides match TRBD1. CDR1 and CDR2 (germline): DFQATT, SNEGSKA (reference sequence). V lost 5 bases, J lost 5 bases, and 5 bases stayed unmatched. This CDR3 comprises 13 residues. For the CDR3, the DNA is TGCAGTGCTCCGACAGGGGTCGATCAGCCCCAGCATTTT. Its translation is CSAPTGVDQPQHF.

The chain is built from TRBV15 and TRBJ2-7; D remains unclear. V dropped 0 bases and J dropped 0 bases, with 6 bases sitting between them. The germline CDR1 and CDR2 sequences are LNHNV and YYDKDF (reference sequence). CDR3 length: 14 amino acids. The CDR3 DNA is TGTGCCACCAGCAGAGACAGAGCCTCCTACGAGCAGTACTTC. Encoded protein: CATSRDRASYEQYF.

The chain couples TRBV10-3 to TRBJ1-1; no firm D call. CDR1 is ENHRY and CDR2 is SYGVKD in the germline V gene. The CDR3 sequence is 11 residues long. Trimming took off 7 bases at V and 1 base at J, with 4 bases between the two ends. The CDR3 here is CAIKTNTEAFF. In nucleotides, the CDR3 is TGTGCCATCAAGACGAACACTGAAGCTTTCTTT.

This clonotype was counted only a few times. The CDR3 reads CASSVRRGGTDTQYF. The CDR3 region has the DNA TGTGCCAGCAGCGTACGGAGAGGAGGCACAGATACGCAGTATTTT. The V and J genes are TRBV13 and TRBJ2-3; D is undetermined. The CDR3 loop spans 15 amino acids. Trimming left V 5 bases short and J 1 base short, with 13 bases between. From germline, CDR1 is PRHDT and CDR2 FYEKMQ (reference sequence).

The gene calls are TRBV18 and TRBJ2-7; D unresolved. The V and J ends lost 6 bases and 7 bases respectively, with 13 bases between them. This CDR3 region has 12 residues. Germline assignment: CDR1 KGHSH and CDR2 LQKENI. CDR3 nucleotide sequence: TGTGCCAGCTCTACCACCGGACGTGAGCAGTACTTC. Translated: CASSTTGREQYF.

This chain connects TRBV20-1 to TRBJ2-7, with TRBD1 matching over 9 bases. Germline CDR1 DFQATT, CDR2 SNEGSKA (reference sequence). With 2 bases clipped from V and 1 base from J, the junction kept 3 bases outside the gene matches. The CDR3 is 14 amino acids. The CDR3 here is CSARSGTGSYEQYF. CDR3 bases: TGCAGTGCTAGATCCGGGACAGGGTCCTACGAGCAGTACTTC.

The rearrangement links TRBV20-1 to TRBJ2-5; perhaps D is TRBD1 or TRBD2 (7 bases each). V gave up 5 bases and J gave up 2 bases, with 12 bases separating them. From germline, CDR1 is DFQATT and CDR2 SNEGSKA (reference sequence). This CDR3 is built from 13 residues. CDR3 sequence (DNA): TGCAGTGCTTCAGGGGGGGGACAAGAGACCCAGTACTTC. Translation: CSASGGGQETQYF.

Here the CDR3 DNA reads TGTGCCAGCAGCACCAGGGGTCCGGGACTAGCGGGAGGGGTCCCGGACGAGCAGTACTTC. Its translation is CASSTRGPGLAGGVPDEQYF. The rearrangement joins TRBV11-2 to TRBJ2-7, with 16 bases aligning to TRBD2. Germline assignment: CDR1 SGHAT and CDR2 FQNNGV. The CDR3 runs 20 residues. Trimming took 5 bases from V and 5 from J; bases not matched to a gene: 18.

This clonotype showed up just a few times. The rearrangement joins TRBV14 to TRBJ2-7; D unclear. Trimming took 0 bases from V and 7 from J, leaving 16 bases between them. The CDR3 extends over 15 amino acids. Germline-derived CDR1 and CDR2 are SGHDN and FVKESK. The CDR3 is CASSQDRLPAGEQYF. CDR3 bases: TGTGCCAGCAGCCAAGACAGGCTACCGGCCGGGGAGCAGTACTTC.

In its sample, this clonotype was seen many times. The V gene is TRBV7-8, the J gene TRBJ2-1, with D perhaps TRBD2 (6 bases). CDR3 size: 17 residues. V was shortened by 9 bases and J by 3 bases, with 24 bases between the two germline ends. Germline V gene data show CDR1 as SGHVS and CDR2 as FQNEAQ. The CDR3 nucleotides are TGTGCCAGTGGGACTCAGCTGCTGAAAAACTACTACAATGAGCAGTTCTTC. This encodes CASGTQLLKNYYNEQFF.

The gene calls are TRBV6-1 and TRBJ1-5; 7 bases fit TRBD1. Germline CDR1 and CDR2: MNHNS and SASEGT. V was pared by 6 bases and J by 5 bases, with 7 bases of the junction left unmatched. This CDR3 contains 14 residues. CDR3 region: CASSRGWLDQPQHF. The CDR3 bases are TGTGCCAGCAGCAGGGGGTGGTTGGATCAGCCCCAGCATTTT.

The sample holds many counts of this clonotype. The V call is TRBV5-1, the J call TRBJ2-1; D might be TRBD1 or TRBD2, each matching 6 bases. V was shortened by 4 bases and J by 6 bases, with 14 bases between the two germline ends. Per the germline V gene, CDR1 is SGHRS and CDR2 is YFSETQ. This CDR3 comprises 14 residues. The CDR3 is CASSVKGGGNEQFF. The DNA of the CDR3 is TGCGCCAGCAGCGTGAAAGGGGGAGGCAATGAGCAGTTCTTC.

This rearrangement joins TRBV7-8 to TRBJ2-3; D is possibly TRBD2 (6 bases). V was pared by 5 bases and J by 5 bases, with 17 bases between. The CDR3 has 15 amino acids. Germline CDR1 and CDR2: SGHVS and FQNEAQ. The CDR3 loop reads CASSPALTGVDTQYF. The CDR3 DNA is TGTGCCAGCAGCCCCGCGCTGACGGGGGTAGATACGCAGTATTTT.